The rows below give T cell receptor beta chains drawn from one sample of a study of cytomegalovirus exposure and HLA in healthy donors. Only in-frame clones appear in the TCRdb table, and some are missing; sequencing was by immunoSEQ multiplex PCR. The table has some 150,000 clones, roughly 60% seen once; the top ten hold about 2.6%. Material: PBMCs. The receptor set was obtained from a woman between 35 and 50 years old in good health and CMV-seronegative. CDR3s leave out the opening cysteine and the closing phenylalanine or tryptophan.

J: TRBJ2-3
V: TRBV9
CDR3: ASSVVTSGGHSTDTQY

J: TRBJ2-7
V: TRBV2
CDR3: ASTGQGAYEQY

J: TRBJ1-1
V: TRBV6-1
CDR3: ASSEFGWNTEAF

J: TRBJ1-1
V: TRBV9
CDR3: ASSFGGATSEAF

J: TRBJ1-2
V: TRBV9
CDR3: ASSVGDRDNYGYT

J: TRBJ1-4
V: TRBV7-6
CDR3: ASSFDPPKSRGPNEKLF

J: TRBJ2-2
V: TRBV21-1
CDR3: ASSPRSRTSVTGELF

J: TRBJ1-6
V: TRBV27
CDR3: ASRWTDNSPLH

J: TRBJ2-2
V: TRBV5-1
CDR3: ASSLPPGQGVFTGELF

J: TRBJ1-3
V: TRBV14
CDR3: ASADLSGNTIY

J: TRBJ2-3
V: TRBV2
CDR3: ASSEAELWADTQY

J: TRBJ2-3
V: TRBV4-3
CDR3: ASSQEGASSGTDTQY

J: TRBJ2-7
V: TRBV2
CDR3: ASSQTGPYEQY

J: TRBJ2-3
V: TRBV10-3
CDR3: AGRTGLTDTQY

J: TRBJ1-2
V: TRBV27
CDR3: ASSLYGTLGYGYT

J: TRBJ2-7
V: TRBV7-6
CDR3: ASSRGAGGEQY

J: TRBJ2-5
V: TRBV10-2
CDR3: ASSESIWESGGTPRAYQETQY

J: TRBJ2-3
V: TRBV6-5
CDR3: ASSSGGARDTQY

J: TRBJ2-2
V: TRBV19
CDR3: ASSMGGSFSTGELF

J: TRBJ1-5
V: TRBV19
CDR3: ASTPSPGGGNQPQH

J: TRBJ1-3
V: TRBV4-3
CDR3: ASSQIARGSGNTIY

J: TRBJ2-7
V: TRBV25-1
CDR3: ASSSSPGQGLFEEQY

J: TRBJ1-1
V: TRBV6-5
CDR3: VTWEGGFTEAF

J: .
V: TRBV7-8
CDR3: ASSRTGTSYEQY

J: TRBJ1-4
V: TRBV29-1
CDR3: SVLTGRNEKLF

J: TRBJ1-5
V: TRBV7-8
CDR3: ASSLGFAGSNQPQH

J: TRBJ1-2
V: TRBV13
CDR3: ASSLAGNGYT

J: TRBJ1-5
V: TRBV4-3
CDR3: ASSQDAVNQPQH

J: TRBJ2-7
V: TRBV9
CDR3: ASSRDRASYEQY

J: TRBJ1-4
V: TRBV4-2
CDR3: ASSQSGGGQGGNEKLF

J: TRBJ1-2
V: TRBV7-8
CDR3: ASSLTGTLPSPYGYT

J: TRBJ1-5
V: TRBV4-1
CDR3: ASSQAPGQLPPQH

J: TRBJ2-7
V: TRBV30
CDR3: AWGTGTAYEQY

J: TRBJ2-3
V: TRBV29-1
CDR3: SVDGVTDTQY

J: TRBJ1-5
V: TRBV28
CDR3: ASSRRDRGGQPQH

J: TRBJ1-6
V: TRBV30
CDR3: AWRWTDNSPLH

J: TRBJ1-1
V: TRBV2
CDR3: ASSPRSGQVNTEAF

J: TRBJ2-3
V: TRBV5-1
CDR3: ASSWTGVRTDTQY